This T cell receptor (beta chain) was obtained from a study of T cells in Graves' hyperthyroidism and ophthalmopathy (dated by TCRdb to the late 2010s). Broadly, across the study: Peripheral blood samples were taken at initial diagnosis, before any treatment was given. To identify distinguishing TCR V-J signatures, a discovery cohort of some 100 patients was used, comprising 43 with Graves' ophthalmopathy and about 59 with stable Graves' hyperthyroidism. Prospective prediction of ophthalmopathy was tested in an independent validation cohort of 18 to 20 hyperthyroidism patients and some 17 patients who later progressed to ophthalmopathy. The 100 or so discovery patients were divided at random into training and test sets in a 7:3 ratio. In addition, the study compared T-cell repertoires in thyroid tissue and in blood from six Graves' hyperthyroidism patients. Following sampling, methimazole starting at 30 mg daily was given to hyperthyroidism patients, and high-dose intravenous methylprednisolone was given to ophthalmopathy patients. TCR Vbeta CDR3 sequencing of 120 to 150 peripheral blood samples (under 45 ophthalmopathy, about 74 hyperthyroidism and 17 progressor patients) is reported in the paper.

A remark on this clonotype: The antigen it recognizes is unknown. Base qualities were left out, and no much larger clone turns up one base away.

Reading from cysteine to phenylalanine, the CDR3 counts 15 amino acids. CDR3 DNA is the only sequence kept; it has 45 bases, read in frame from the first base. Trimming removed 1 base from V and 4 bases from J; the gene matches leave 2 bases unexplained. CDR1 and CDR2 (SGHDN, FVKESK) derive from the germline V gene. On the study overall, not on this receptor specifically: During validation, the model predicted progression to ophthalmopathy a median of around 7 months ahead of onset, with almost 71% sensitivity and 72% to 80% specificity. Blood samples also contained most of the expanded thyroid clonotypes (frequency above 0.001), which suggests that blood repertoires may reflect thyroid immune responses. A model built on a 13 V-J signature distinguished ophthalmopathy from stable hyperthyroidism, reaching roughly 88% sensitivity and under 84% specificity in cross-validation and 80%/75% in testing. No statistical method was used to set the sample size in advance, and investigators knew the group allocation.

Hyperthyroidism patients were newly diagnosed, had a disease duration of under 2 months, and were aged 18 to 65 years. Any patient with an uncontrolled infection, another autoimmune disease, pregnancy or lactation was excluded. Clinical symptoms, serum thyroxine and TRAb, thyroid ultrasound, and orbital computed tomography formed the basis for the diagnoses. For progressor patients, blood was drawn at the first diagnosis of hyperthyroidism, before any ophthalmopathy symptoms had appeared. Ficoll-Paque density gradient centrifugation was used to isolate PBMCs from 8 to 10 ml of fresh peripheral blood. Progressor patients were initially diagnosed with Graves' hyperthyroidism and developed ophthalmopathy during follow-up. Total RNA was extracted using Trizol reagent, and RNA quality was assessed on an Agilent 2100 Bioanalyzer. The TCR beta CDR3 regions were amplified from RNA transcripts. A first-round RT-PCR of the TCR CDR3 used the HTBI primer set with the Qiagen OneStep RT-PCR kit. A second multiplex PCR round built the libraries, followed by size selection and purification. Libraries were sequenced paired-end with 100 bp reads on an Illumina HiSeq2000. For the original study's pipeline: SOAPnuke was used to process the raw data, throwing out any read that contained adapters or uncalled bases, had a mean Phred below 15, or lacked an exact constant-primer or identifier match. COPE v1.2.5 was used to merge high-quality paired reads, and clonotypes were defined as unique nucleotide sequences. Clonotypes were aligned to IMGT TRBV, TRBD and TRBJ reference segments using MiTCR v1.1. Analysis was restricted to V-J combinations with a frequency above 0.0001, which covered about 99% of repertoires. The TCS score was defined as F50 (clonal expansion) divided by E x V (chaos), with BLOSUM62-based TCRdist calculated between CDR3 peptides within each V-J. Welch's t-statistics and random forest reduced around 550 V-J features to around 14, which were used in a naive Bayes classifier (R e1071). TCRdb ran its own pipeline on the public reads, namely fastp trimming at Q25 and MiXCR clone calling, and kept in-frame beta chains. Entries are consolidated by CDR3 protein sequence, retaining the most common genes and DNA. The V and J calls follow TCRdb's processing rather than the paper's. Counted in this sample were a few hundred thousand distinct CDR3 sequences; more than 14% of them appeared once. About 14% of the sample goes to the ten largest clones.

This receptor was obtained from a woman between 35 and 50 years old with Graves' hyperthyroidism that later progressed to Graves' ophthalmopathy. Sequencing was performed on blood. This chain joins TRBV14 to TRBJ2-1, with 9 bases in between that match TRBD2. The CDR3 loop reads CASSQGTSVYNEQFF. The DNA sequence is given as TGTGCCAGCAGCCAAGGGACTAGCGTATACAATGAGCAGTTCTTC.